Shown below are 15 T cell receptor beta chains from a single sample sequenced in a study of identical twins. TCRdb called the 5' RACE reads again in MiXCR, with one record for every CDR3 protein. The sample has 420,000 or so distinct CDR3 sequences, approximately 18% seen once. Specimen: naive T cells sorted from blood. These receptors came from a man aged 50-60 years in good health.

This clonotype has ten or more counts. CDR3 DNA: TGCAGTGCTAGTACTAGCGGGAGGTACAATGAGCAGTTCTTC. Translation: CSASTSGRYNEQFF. The V gene is TRBV20-1, the J gene TRBJ2-1, with 12 bases fitting TRBD2. CDR3 size: 14 residues. J gave up 4 bases and V 3 bases, and 1 base lay outside the gene matches. Germline V gene lookup returns CDR1 DFQATT and CDR2 SNEGSKA (reference sequence).

This chain uses TRBV28 with TRBJ2-2; TRBD2 aligns across 10 bases. Germline V gene lookup returns CDR1 MDHEN and CDR2 SYDVKM. The CDR3 is 16 amino acids. The V gene end was trimmed by 6 bases and the J gene end by 7 bases; junction bases not matched to a gene: 11. The DNA for the CDR3 is TGTGCCAGCAGCCGGTCCGGGACTAGCGTGGGCGGGGAGCTGTTTTTT. This sequence encodes CASSRSGTSVGGELFF.

V gene TRBV20-1 combines with J gene TRBJ1-4, with D unclear. Trimming left V 0 bases short and J 0 bases short, with 8 bases between. Germline V gives CDR1 DFQATT, CDR2 SNEGSKA (reference sequence). CDR3 size: 15 residues. DNA for the CDR3: TGCAGTGCTAGAGATTCCGGGACAACTAATGAAAAACTGTTTTTT. This encodes CSARDSGTTNEKLFF.

This clonotype occurred many times. The rearrangement joins TRBV12-3 or TRBV12-4 to TRBJ2-1; 8 nucleotides line up with TRBD2. V was pared by 2 bases and J by 6 bases, with 9 bases of the junction left unmatched. This CDR3 region has 16 residues. CDR3 in amino acids: CASSLPPGTRVNEQFF. The DNA of the CDR3 is TGTGCCAGCAGTTTACCTCCCGGGACTAGGGTCAATGAGCAGTTCTTC.

The chain uses TRBV6-2 or TRBV6-3 and TRBJ2-7; possible D gene TRBD2, 6 bases. This CDR3 has 14 residues. Germline V gene lookup returns CDR1 MNHEY and CDR2 SVGEGT. V lost 2 bases and J lost 3, with 11 bases in between. CDR3 residues: CASSYQGLHYEQYF. The CDR3 bases are TGTGCCAGCAGTTACCAGGGACTCCACTACGAGCAGTACTTC.

This clonotype was counted between two and nine times. The chain uses TRBV29-1 and TRBJ1-2; D uncertain. Looked up from germline, CDR1 is SQVTM and CDR2 is ANQGSEA. V was trimmed by 2 bases and J by 0 bases, leaving 13 bases between them. This CDR3 has 15 amino acids. CDR3 residues: CSVERQTSANYGYTF. CDR3 nucleotides: TGCAGCGTTGAAAGGCAGACTTCTGCTAACTATGGCTACACCTTC.

This chain joins TRBV12-3 or TRBV12-4 and TRBJ1-5, with D possibly being TRBD1 (5 bases). This CDR3 has 13 residues. V was trimmed by 3 bases and J by 5 bases, leaving 8 bases between them. CDR3 in DNA: TGTGCCAGCAGTTTTGCAGGGTATCAGCCCCAGCATTTT. Amino acid sequence: CASSFAGYQPQHF.

This clonotype has a handful of counts. The chain couples TRBV5-1 to TRBJ2-7, with TRBD1 matching 9 bases. The V gene end was trimmed by 3 bases and the J gene end by 0 bases; junction bases not matched to a gene: 4. CDR3 size: 15 residues. CDR1 and CDR2 from the germline V gene are SGHRS and YFSETQ. The CDR3 nucleotides read TGCGCCAGCAGCTACACAGGGGGCCTCTCCTACGAGCAGTACTTC. Translated: CASSYTGGLSYEQYF. Using reference TRBV5-1 and TRBJ2-7 for the parts outside the CDR3, the full variable domain is KAGVTQTPRYLIKTRGQQVTLSCSPISGHRSVSWYQQTPGQGLQFLFEYFSETQRNKGNFPGRFSGRQFSNSRSEMNVSTLELGDSALYLCASSYTGGLSYEQYFGPGTRLTVT.

This clonotype was observed a handful of times. The rearrangement uses TRBV20-1 and TRBJ1-1; 11 bases match TRBD1. The CDR3 is 15 amino acids. Germline V lookup: CDR1 DFQATT, CDR2 SNEGSKA (reference sequence). After removal of 5 bases from V and 9 bases from J, the junction contained 14 bases not matched to a gene. CDR3 protein: CSAWKEGTGGRQAFF. In DNA form, the CDR3 reads TGCAGTGCTTGGAAAGAAGGGACAGGGGGTCGCCAAGCTTTCTTT.

The rearrangement joins TRBV24-1 to TRBJ1-2; no firm D call. The germline gives CDR1 KGHDR, CDR2 SFDVKD. V lost 2 bases and J 2 bases, leaving 8 bases between the germline ends. CDR3 size: 14 residues. CDR3 residues: CATSDWTLNYGYTF. The CDR3 DNA reads as TGTGCCACCAGTGATTGGACGTTGAACTATGGCTACACCTTC.

The CDR3 sequence is CASSYWTGTDTDTQYF. In DNA, the CDR3 is TGTGCCAGCAGTTATTGGACCGGGACAGACACAGATACGCAGTATTTT. This chain connects TRBV6-5 to TRBJ2-3; 7 bases are shared with TRBD1. CDR1 and CDR2 from the germline V gene are MNHEY and SVGAGI. The CDR3 has 16 amino acids. Losses at the gene ends were 3 bases for V and 2 bases for J; bases not matched to a gene: 8.

There are many counts of this clonotype. The chain links TRBV11-3 to TRBJ1-3; TRBD1 agrees at 8 bases. Germline lookup yields CDR1 SGHNT and CDR2 YENEEA. This CDR3 has 13 amino acids. Germline trimming cut 5 bases from V and 11 bases from J; bases unmatched to any gene: 8. The CDR3 DNA reads TGTGCCAGCAGCCCGGAACCAGGGGGCCCCATATATTTT. Residues: CASSPEPGGPIYF.

This clonotype was seen a handful of times. This sequence joins TRBV27 and TRBJ2-5; 9 positions agree with TRBD2. CDR1 is MNHEY, CDR2 SMNVEV, per germline (reference sequence). The CDR3 runs to 15 residues. V lost 3 bases and J lost 6; bases outside the gene matches: 8. Here the CDR3 reads CASSLTSGTAQTQYF. As DNA, the CDR3 is TGTGCCAGCAGTTTGACTAGCGGAACGGCTCAGACCCAGTACTTC.

This clonotype was seen repeatedly, ten times or more. The chain combines TRBV18 with TRBJ2-7; TRBD2 matches 9 bases. Trimming cost V 5 bases and J 4 bases; bases outside gene matches: 18. CDR1 is KGHSH, CDR2 LQKENI, per germline. The CDR3 extends over 18 amino acids. The DNA for the CDR3 is TGTGCCAGCTCAAGCCGACGACCGGGACTAGCCCCATCATACGAGCAGTACTTC. This translates into CASSSRRPGLAPSYEQYF.

Concerning this clonotype: Relative to the germline gene, one junction end is altered; a read error may explain this. J is TRBJ2-2 and V is TRBV7-7; D is unresolved. CDR3 size: 15 residues. Looked up from germline, CDR1 is SSHAT and CDR2 is FNYEAQ (reference sequence). The CDR3 bases are TGTGCTAGCAGCCTAGGCGCATCGAACACCGGGGAGCTGTTTTTT. It is translated as CASSLGASNTGELFF.